A selection of T cell receptor beta chains follows, all from one sample in a study of technical replicates of blood from a few donors. Method: immunoSEQ multiplex PCR; TCRdb's copy keeps in-frame clones and lacks some. The repertoire has tens of thousands of clones, approximately 91% of them found once; the top ten carry about 0.4%. Sequenced sample: T cells isolated from PBMCs. Source of these receptors: a human donor in good health. Some clones in this sample may be carry-over from other donors' samples. Each CDR3 is given with its conserved first and last residue. Each record gives: J gene, V gene, CDR3 protein.

TRBJ1-2 TRBV18 CASSPVTGESGYTF
TRBJ1-5 TRBV19 CASSIGVVVNQPQHF
TRBJ1-1 TRBV6-5 CASSLGRTEAFF
TRBJ1-5 TRBV9 CASTISGTALYGNQPQHF
TRBJ2-3 TRBV4-2 CASSQDTSSGRAGGHPDTQYF
TRBJ2-1 TRBV27 CASSLLPYNEQFF
TRBJ1-4 TRBV7-9 CASSLGGEHEKLFF
TRBJ2-5 TRBV7-9 CASSIATGNTETQYF
TRBJ2-7 TRBV28 CASRVEPGDYEQYF
TRBJ2-1 TRBV5-1 CASSLAGSGTPSNEQFF
- TRBV27 CASSLRGAYEQYF
TRBJ2-3 TRBV7-3 CASSLSTDTQYF
TRBJ2-3 TRBV5-6 CASSSGSGATDTQYF
TRBJ2-7 TRBV11-3 CASSPGGLLEQYF